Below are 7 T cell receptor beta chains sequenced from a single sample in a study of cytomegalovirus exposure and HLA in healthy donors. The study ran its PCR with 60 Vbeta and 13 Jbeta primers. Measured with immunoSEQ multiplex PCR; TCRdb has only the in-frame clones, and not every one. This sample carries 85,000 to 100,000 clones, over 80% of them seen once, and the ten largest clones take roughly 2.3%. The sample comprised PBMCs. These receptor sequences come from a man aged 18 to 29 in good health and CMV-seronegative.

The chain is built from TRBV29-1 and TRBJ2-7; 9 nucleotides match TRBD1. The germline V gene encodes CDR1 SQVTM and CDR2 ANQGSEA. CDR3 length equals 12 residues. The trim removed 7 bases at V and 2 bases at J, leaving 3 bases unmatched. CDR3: CSGGQGAYEQYF. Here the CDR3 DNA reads TGCAGCGGGGGACAGGGAGCCTACGAGCAGTACTTC.

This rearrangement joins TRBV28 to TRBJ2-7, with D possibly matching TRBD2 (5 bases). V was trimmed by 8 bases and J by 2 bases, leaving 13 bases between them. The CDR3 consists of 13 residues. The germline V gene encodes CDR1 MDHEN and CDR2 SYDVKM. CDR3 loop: CASAEGFTYEQYF. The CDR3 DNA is TGTGCCAGCGCCGAGGGTTTCACCTACGAGCAGTACTTC. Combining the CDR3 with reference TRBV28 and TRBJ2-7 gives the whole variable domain DVKVTQSSRYLVKRTGEKVFLECVQDMDHENMFWYRQDPGLGLRLIYFSYDVKMKEKGDIPEGYSVSREKKERFSLILESASTNQTSMYLCASAEGFTYEQYFGPGTRLTVT.

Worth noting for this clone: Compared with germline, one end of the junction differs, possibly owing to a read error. The CDR3 DNA is TGTGCCAGCAGCTTAGGAGGACTAGCGGGAGGCAGTCAAGAGGCCCAGTACTTC. Its translation: CASSLGGLAGGSQEAQYF. This rearrangement joins TRBV7-9 to TRBJ2-5; 14 bases are a match to TRBD2. This CDR3 comprises 18 residues. Germline V gene data show CDR1 as SEHNR and CDR2 as FQNEAQ (reference sequence).

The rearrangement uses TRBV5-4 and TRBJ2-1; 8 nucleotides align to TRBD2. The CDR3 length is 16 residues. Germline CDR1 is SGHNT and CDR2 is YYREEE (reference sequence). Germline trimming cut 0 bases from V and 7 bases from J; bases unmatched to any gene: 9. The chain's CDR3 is CASSLAWLAGDNEQFF. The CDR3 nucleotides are TGTGCCAGCAGCTTGGCCTGGCTAGCGGGCGATAATGAGCAGTTCTTC.

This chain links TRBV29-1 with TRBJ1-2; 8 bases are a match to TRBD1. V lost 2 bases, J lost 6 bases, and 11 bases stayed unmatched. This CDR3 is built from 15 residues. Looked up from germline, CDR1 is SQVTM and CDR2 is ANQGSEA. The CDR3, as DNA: TGCAGCGTTGAAAAGGGGACGGGACAGGCTGATGGCTACACCTTC. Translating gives CSVEKGTGQADGYTF. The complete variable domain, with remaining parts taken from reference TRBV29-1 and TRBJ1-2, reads SAVISQKPSRDICQRGTSLTIQCQVDSQVTMMFWYRQQPGQSLTLIATANQGSEATYESGFVIDKFPISRPNLTFSTLTVSNMSPEDSSIYLCSVEKGTGQADGYTFGSGTRLTVV.

CDR3 DNA sequence: TGTGCCAGCAGCTCGACAGGGGTTGATGAGCAGTTCTTC. This gives the protein CASSSTGVDEQFF. The J gene is TRBJ2-1, the V gene TRBV7-3; 8 bases are shared with TRBD1. The ends lost 4 bases at V and 8 bases at J; junction bases unmatched: 4. CDR1 is SGHTA and CDR2 is FQGTGA in the germline V gene. There are 13 residues in the CDR3.

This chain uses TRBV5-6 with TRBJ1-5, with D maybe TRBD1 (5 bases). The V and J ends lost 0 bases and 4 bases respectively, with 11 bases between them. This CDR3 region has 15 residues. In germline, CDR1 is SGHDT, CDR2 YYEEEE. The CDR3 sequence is CASSLGQGRNQPQHF. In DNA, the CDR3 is TGTGCCAGCAGCTTGGGTCAGGGAAGAAATCAGCCCCAGCATTTT.